The 10 T cell receptor beta chains given below trace back to one sample, sequenced in a study of blood T cells in healthy people across ages. Alongside a J-beta primer mix, a sample-barcoded 5' primer served in a second PCR lasting roughly 7 to 12 cycles. TCRdb passed the 5' RACE reads through MiXCR, listing each CDR3 protein once. The profile shows 800,000 to 950,000 distinct CDR3 sequences, almost 30% of them singletons. The sample was also linked to a second study, of T cells of mothers and their children.

Sequencing was carried out using blood. All receptors come from a woman aged 40 to 55 in good health.

This clonotype was counted a few times. The rearrangement links TRBV12-3 or TRBV12-4 to TRBJ1-1; TRBD1 might be the D (6 bases). There are 14 residues in the CDR3. Trimming took 3 bases from V and 5 from J, leaving 13 bases between them. For the CDR3, the DNA is TGTGCCAGCAGTTTTAAGGAGGGGGGGACTGAAGCTTTCTTT. This codes for CASSFKEGGTEAFF.

The chain recombines TRBV6-6 with TRBJ1-3; no clear D gene. This CDR3 has 13 amino acids. Germline loops: CDR1 MNHNY, CDR2 SVGAGI (reference sequence). Trimming shortened V by 2 bases and J by 9 bases, and 11 bases separated the two germline ends. The CDR3 here is CASSYTTGLTIYF. In nucleotides, the CDR3 is TGTGCCAGCAGTTACACTACCGGACTCACCATATATTTT.

At least ten counts were recorded for this clonotype. This chain links TRBV28 with TRBJ2-5; TRBD2 agrees at 8 bases. The CDR3 has 15 residues. With 1 base clipped from V and 5 bases from J, the junction kept 6 bases outside the gene matches. Germline V gene sequence: CDR1 MDHEN, CDR2 SYDVKM. The DNA for the CDR3 is TGTGCCAGCAGTTTATATCGGGGGGGCCAGGAGACCCAGTACTTC. Protein sequence: CASSLYRGGQETQYF.

This clonotype was detected ten times or more. The CDR3: CSASKGGRSGANVLTF. The CDR3 DNA reads TGCAGTGCTTCCAAAGGGGGCCGGTCTGGGGCCAACGTCCTGACTTTC. The V and J genes are TRBV20-1 and TRBJ2-6, with 7 nucleotides matching TRBD1. The germline V gene encodes CDR1 DFQATT and CDR2 SNEGSKA (reference sequence). The CDR3 sequence is 16 residues long. V lost 5 bases to trimming and J lost 1 base; unmatched junction nucleotides: 8.

Written as DNA, the CDR3 is TGTGCCAGCGGAGAGGGGGCGCGTGGCTACACCTTC. Protein: CASGEGARGYTF. This chain joins TRBV19 and TRBJ1-2; 7 bases agree with TRBD1. Germline V gene sequence: CDR1 LNHDA, CDR2 SQIVND (reference sequence). The CDR3 is 12 amino acids. V lost 9 bases to trimming and J lost 7 bases; unmatched junction nucleotides: 8.

This clonotype was seen many times. This rearrangement joins TRBV14 to TRBJ1-1; the match to TRBD1 covers 7 bases. V shed 5 bases, J shed 3 bases, and the junction held 6 bases outside the gene matches. There are 14 residues in the CDR3. Germline lookup yields CDR1 SGHDN and CDR2 FVKESK. CDR3 DNA: TGTGCCAGCAGCGCCCGACAGGGAGACACTGAAGCTTTCTTT. Encoded protein: CASSARQGDTEAFF.

The gene calls are TRBV5-1 and TRBJ2-1; 8 bases map to TRBD1. Germline CDR1 and CDR2: SGHRS and YFSETQ. V shed 5 bases, J shed 5 bases, and the junction held 12 bases outside the gene matches. CDR3 size: 16 residues. This CDR3 is CASSSGGTEGNNEQFF. In DNA, the CDR3 is TGCGCCAGCAGTTCAGGGGGCACGGAGGGTAACAATGAGCAGTTCTTC.

This clonotype was observed a few times. J is TRBJ2-5 and V is TRBV5-5; 9 bases match TRBD1. Germline values: CDR1 SGHKS, CDR2 YYEKEE (reference sequence). This CDR3 has 14 residues. With 4 bases clipped from V and 5 bases from J, the junction kept 6 bases outside the gene matches. CDR3 in amino acids: CASSDGTGYETQYF. CDR3 in DNA: TGTGCCAGCAGCGACGGGACAGGGTACGAGACCCAGTACTTC.

This clonotype was counted many times. The chain joins TRBV29-1 to TRBJ1-2; no clear D gene. Germline V lookup: CDR1 SQVTM, CDR2 ANQGSEA. V was pared by 1 base and J by 5 bases, with 8 bases between. The CDR3 has 12 amino acids. In nucleotides, the CDR3 is TGCAGCGTTGAAGGGGAAGGGTATGGCTACACCTTC. Encoded protein: CSVEGEGYGYTF.

The chain carries TRBV20-1 and TRBJ1-1, with D perhaps TRBD1 (5 bases). The CDR3 is made up of 13 amino acids. Per the germline V gene, CDR1 is DFQATT and CDR2 is SNEGSKA (reference sequence). The CDR3 reads CRGIQGTRTEAFF. In nucleotides, the CDR3 is TGCAGGGGGATCCAGGGAACTCGCACTGAAGCTTTCTTT.